The 9 T cell receptor beta chains listed next were all sequenced from one sample in a study of identical twins. Each CDR3 protein gets one entry after TCRdb re-called the 5' RACE reads with MiXCR. The sample holds 700,000 to 950,000 distinct CDR3 sequences, over 9% seen once. These data also featured in a second study, about yellow fever vaccine responses in identical twins.

Source material: PBMCs. The receptors originated from a woman under 30 in good health.

This sequence joins TRBV5-1 and TRBJ2-2; 7 positions match TRBD2. This CDR3 has 15 residues. V lost 5 bases and J lost 5; bases outside the gene matches: 9. Germline V gives CDR1 SGHRS, CDR2 YFSETQ. This chain's CDR3 is CASRSAGVDTGELFF. The CDR3 DNA reads as TGCGCCAGCAGGTCGGCGGGAGTGGATACCGGGGAGCTGTTTTTT.

The chain couples TRBV12-3 or TRBV12-4 to TRBJ1-6; the D is unclear. This CDR3 has 16 residues. Trimming removed 5 bases at V and 5 bases at J, with 16 bases between. As DNA, the CDR3 is TGTGCCAGCAGTAGTAGGGCCCTGCGGAATAATTCACCCCTCCACTTT. As protein: CASSSRALRNNSPLHF.

This clonotype appeared many times. The chain has TRBV2 and TRBJ2-7; D not resolved. The length of the CDR3 is 11 residues. With 5 bases removed from V and 4 bases from J, the gap between germline ends came to 6 bases. Germline assignment: CDR1 SNHLY and CDR2 FYNNEI. Here the CDR3 reads CASSTLYEQYV. The CDR3 nucleotides are TGTGCCAGCAGTACCCTTTACGAGCAGTACGTC.

The chain combines TRBV4-1 with TRBJ2-3; D is uncertain. Deletions cut 4 bases from V and 0 bases from J, with 11 bases between. CDR3 length equals 15 residues. Looked up from germline, CDR1 is MGHRA and CDR2 is YSYEKL. The DNA for the CDR3 is TGCGCCAGCAGCCCGACTTGGTCTAGCACAGATACGCAGTATTTT. Translated: CASSPTWSSTDTQYF.

The chain combines TRBV10-3 with TRBJ2-7, with D hard to call. This CDR3 has 13 residues. The ends were cut back, 6 bases at V and 0 bases at J, with 9 bases in the middle. Germline CDR1 ENHRY, CDR2 SYGVKD. The CDR3 sequence: CAISQVDSYEQYF. CDR3 in DNA: TGTGCCATCAGCCAGGTTGACTCCTACGAGCAGTACTTC.

This sequence joins TRBV20-1 and TRBJ2-2, with TRBD1 as a possible D gene (5 bases). V was trimmed by 7 bases and J by 1 base, leaving 7 bases between them. CDR1 and CDR2 from the germline V gene are DFQATT and SNEGSKA (reference sequence). CDR3 size: 12 residues. CDR3 sequence reads: CSGQGNTGELFF. The CDR3 DNA follows: TGCAGTGGCCAGGGGAACACCGGGGAGCTGTTTTTT.

The gene calls are TRBV20-1 and TRBJ2-1; maybe TRBD2 (6 bases). Germline V CDR1 and CDR2: DFQATT, SNEGSKA (reference sequence). Trimming took 6 bases from V and 12 from J, leaving 18 bases between them. This CDR3 has 12 amino acids. CDR3 loop: CSAGTVEILQFF. CDR3 nucleotides: TGCAGTGCGGGGACTGTAGAGATCTTGCAGTTCTTC.

The V gene is TRBV2, the J gene TRBJ2-5; D is possibly TRBD2 (6 bases). V lost 6 bases, J lost 5 bases, and 13 bases lay in between. CDR1 SNHLY and CDR2 FYNNEI come from the germline V gene. This CDR3 spans 13 amino acids. CDR3 coding DNA: TGTGCCAGCAGCCCCGGGGAGGAGGAGACCCAGTACTTC. Its translation: CASSPGEEETQYF.

In DNA form, the CDR3 reads TGTGCCAGTAGGGTATTAGGTGGCTACACCTTC. Protein: CASRVLGGYTF. The gene calls are TRBV2 and TRBJ1-2; D not certain. Germline loops: CDR1 SNHLY, CDR2 FYNNEI. The V end lost 9 bases, the J end lost 7 bases, and 12 bases lay between the germline ends. The CDR3 has 11 amino acids.